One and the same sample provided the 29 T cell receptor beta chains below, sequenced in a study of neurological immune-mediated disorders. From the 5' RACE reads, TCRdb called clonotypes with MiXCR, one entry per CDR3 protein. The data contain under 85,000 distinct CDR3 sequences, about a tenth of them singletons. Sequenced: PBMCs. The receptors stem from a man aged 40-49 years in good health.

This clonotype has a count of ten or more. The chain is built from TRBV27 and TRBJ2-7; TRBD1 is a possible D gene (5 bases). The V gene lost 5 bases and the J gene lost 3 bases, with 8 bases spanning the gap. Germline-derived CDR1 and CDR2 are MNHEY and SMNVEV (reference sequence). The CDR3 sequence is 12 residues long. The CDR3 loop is CASSRQGYEQYF. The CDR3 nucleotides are TGTGCCAGCAGTCGTCAGGGCTACGAGCAGTACTTC.

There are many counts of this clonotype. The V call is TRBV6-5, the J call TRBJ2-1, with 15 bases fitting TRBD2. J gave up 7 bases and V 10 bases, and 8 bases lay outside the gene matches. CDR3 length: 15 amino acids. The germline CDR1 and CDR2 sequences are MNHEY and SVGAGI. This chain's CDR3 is CATLPGTSGRNEQFF. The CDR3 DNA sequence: TGTGCCACCCTTCCCGGGACTAGCGGGAGGAATGAGCAGTTCTTC.

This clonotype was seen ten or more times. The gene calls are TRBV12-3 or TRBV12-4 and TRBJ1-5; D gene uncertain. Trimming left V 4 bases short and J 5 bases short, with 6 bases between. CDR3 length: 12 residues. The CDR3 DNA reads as TGTGCCAGCAGTTACGGAGATCAGCCCCAGCATTTT. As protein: CASSYGDQPQHF.

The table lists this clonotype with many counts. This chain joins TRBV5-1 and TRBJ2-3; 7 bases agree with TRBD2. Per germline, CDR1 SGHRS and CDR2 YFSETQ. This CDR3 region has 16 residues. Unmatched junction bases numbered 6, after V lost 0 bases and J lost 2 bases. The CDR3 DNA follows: TGCGCCAGCAGCTTGGTAGAGGGAGGGATCACAGATACGCAGTATTTT. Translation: CASSLVEGGITDTQYF.

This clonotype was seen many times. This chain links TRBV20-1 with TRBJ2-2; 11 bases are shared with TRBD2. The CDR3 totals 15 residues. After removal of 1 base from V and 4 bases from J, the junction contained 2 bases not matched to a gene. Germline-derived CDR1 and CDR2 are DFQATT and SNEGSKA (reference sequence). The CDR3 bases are TGCAGTGCTAGAGGTAGCGGGAGGGCCACCGGGGAGCTGTTTTTT. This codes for CSARGSGRATGELFF.

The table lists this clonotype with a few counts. The CDR3 nucleotides are TGCGCCAGCAGCCTTTCAGTGACTTCGGAGACCCAGTACTTC. Protein sequence: CASSLSVTSETQYF. The rearrangement links TRBV10-1 to TRBJ2-5; no reliable D call. The germline V gene encodes CDR1 WNHNN and CDR2 SYGVQD (reference sequence). CDR3 size: 14 residues. Trimming took off 6 bases at V and 5 bases at J, with 16 bases between the two ends.

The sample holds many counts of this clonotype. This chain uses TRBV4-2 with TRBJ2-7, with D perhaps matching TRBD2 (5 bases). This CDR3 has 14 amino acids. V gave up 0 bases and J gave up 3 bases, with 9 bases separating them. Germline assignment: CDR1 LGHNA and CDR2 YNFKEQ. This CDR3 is CASSQDRTDYEQYF. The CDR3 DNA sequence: TGTGCCAGCAGCCAAGATAGGACTGACTACGAGCAGTACTTC.

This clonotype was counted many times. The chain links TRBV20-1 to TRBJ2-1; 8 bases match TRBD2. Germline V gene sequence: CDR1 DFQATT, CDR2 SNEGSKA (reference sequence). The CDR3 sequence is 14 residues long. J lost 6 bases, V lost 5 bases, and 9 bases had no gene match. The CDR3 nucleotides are TGCAGTGCTGAAGTAGCGGGATCTCCCAATGAGCAGTTCTTC. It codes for CSAEVAGSPNEQFF.

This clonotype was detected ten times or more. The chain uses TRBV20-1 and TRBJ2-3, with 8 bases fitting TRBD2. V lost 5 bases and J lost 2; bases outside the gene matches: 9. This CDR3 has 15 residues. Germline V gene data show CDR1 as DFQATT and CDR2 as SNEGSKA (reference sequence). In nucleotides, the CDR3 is TGCAGTGCTTTTCGGGGGGGCCATAACACAGATACGCAGTATTTT. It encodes CSAFRGGHNTDTQYF.

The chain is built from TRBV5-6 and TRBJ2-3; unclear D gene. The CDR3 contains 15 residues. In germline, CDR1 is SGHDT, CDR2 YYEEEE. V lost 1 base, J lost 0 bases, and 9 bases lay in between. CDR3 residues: CASSLYTRSTDTQYF. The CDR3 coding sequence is TGTGCCAGCAGCTTGTATACGCGTAGCACAGATACGCAGTATTTT.

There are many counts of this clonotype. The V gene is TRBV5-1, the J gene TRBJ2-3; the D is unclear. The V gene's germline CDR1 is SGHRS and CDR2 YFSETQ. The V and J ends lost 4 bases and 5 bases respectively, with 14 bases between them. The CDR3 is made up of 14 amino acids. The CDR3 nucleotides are TGCGCCAGCAGCCCTTGGCAGGCCCAAGATACGCAGTATTTT. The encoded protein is CASSPWQAQDTQYF.

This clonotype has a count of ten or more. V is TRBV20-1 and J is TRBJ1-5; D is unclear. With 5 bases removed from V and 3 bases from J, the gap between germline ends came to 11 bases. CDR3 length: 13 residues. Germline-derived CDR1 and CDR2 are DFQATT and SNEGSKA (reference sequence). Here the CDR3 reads CSASPGPNQPQHF. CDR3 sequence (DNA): TGCAGTGCTTCCCCAGGACCCAATCAGCCCCAGCATTTT.

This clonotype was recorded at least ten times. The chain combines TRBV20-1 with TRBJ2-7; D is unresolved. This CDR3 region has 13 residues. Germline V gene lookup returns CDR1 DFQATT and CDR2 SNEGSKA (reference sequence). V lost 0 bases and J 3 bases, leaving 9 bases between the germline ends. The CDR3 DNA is TGCAGTGCTAGAGATTGGAGTAACTACGAGCAGTACTTC. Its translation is CSARDWSNYEQYF.

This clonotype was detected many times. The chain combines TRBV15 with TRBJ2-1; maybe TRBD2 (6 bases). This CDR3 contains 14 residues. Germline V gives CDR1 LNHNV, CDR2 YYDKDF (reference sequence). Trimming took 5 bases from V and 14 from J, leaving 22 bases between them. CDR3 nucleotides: TGTGCCACCAGCGAGCGGGTTAAGCCGGAAGCGAAGTTCTTC. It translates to CATSERVKPEAKFF.

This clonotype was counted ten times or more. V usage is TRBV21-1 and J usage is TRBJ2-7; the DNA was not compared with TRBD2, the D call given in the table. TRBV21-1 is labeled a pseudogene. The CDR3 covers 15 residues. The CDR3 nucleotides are TGTGCCAGCAGCAAATTTCTCTGGGAGGGAGGCGAGCAGTACTTC. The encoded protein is CASSKFLWEGGEQYF.

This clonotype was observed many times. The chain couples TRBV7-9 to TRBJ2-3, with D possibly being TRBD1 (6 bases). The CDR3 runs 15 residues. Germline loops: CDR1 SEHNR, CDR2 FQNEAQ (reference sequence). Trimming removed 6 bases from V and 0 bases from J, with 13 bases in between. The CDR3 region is CASRSGTTSTDTQYF. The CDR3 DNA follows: TGTGCCAGCAGATCCGGGACAACTAGCACAGATACGCAGTATTTT.

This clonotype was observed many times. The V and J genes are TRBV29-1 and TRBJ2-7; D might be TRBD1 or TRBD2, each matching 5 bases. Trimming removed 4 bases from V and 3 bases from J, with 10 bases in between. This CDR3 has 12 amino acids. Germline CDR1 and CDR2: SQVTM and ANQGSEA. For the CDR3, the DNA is TGCAGCGTTGCGGGGACGGACTACGAGCAGTACTTC. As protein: CSVAGTDYEQYF.

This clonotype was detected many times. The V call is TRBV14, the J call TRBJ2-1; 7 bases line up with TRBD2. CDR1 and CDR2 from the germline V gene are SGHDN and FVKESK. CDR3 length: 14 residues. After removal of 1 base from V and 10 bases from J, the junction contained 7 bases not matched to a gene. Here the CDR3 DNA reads TGTGCCAGCAGCCAAGGGATAGCGGGCGACGAGCAGTTCTTC. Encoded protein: CASSQGIAGDEQFF. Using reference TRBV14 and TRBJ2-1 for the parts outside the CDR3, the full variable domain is EAGVTQFPSHSVIEKGQTVTLRCDPISGHDNLYWYRRVMGKEIKFLLHFVKESKQDESGMPNNRFLAERTGGTYSTLKVQPAELEDSGVYFCASSQGIAGDEQFFGPGTRLTVL.

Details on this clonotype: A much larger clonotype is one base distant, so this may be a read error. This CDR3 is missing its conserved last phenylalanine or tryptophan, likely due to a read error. For the CDR3, the DNA is TGTGCCAGCAGTTCAAACTGGAACACTGAAGCTTTCTCT. It is translated as CASSSNWNTEAFS. The rearrangement uses TRBV28 and TRBJ1-1; unclear D gene. From germline, CDR1 is MDHEN and CDR2 SYDVKM. This CDR3 comprises 13 residues. V was trimmed by 4 bases and J by 1 base, leaving 7 bases between them.

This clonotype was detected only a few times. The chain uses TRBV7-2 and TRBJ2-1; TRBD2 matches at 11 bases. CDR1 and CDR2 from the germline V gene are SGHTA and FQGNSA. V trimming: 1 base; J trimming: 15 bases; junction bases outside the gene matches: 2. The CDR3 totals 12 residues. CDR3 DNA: TGTGCCAGCAGCTTAGGACTAGCGGGGAGGTTCTTC. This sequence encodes CASSLGLAGRFF. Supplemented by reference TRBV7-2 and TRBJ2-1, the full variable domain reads GAGVSQSPSNKVTEKGKDVELRCDPISGHTALYWYRQSLGQGLEFLIYFQGNSAPDKSGLPSDRFSAERTGGSVSTLTIQRTQQEDSAVYLCASSLGLAGRFFGPGTRLTVL.

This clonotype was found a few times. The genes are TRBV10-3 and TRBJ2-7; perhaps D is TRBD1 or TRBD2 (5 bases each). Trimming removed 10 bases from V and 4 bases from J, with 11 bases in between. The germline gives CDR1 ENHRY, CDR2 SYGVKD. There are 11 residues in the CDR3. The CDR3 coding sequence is TGTGCCACCGTCGGGACGTACGAGCAGTACTTC. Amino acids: CATVGTYEQYF.

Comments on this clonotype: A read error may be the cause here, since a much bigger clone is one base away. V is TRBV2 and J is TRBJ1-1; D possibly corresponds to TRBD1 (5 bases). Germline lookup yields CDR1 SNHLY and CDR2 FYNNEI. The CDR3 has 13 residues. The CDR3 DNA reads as TGTGCCAGCAAGGAGGGGCTGAACACTGAAGCTTCCTTT. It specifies CASKEGLNTEASF.

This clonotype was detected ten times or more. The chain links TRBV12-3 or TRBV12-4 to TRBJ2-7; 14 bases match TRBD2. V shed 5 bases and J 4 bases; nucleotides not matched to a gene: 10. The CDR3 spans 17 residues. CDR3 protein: CASSPDRTSGRPYEQYF. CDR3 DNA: TGTGCCAGCAGTCCCGATCGGACTAGCGGGAGGCCATACGAGCAGTACTTC.

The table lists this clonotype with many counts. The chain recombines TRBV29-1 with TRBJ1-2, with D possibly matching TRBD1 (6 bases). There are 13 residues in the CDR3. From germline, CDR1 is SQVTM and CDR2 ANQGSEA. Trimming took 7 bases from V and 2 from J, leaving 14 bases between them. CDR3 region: CSGGDDRNYGYTF. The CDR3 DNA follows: TGCAGCGGGGGCGACGACAGGAACTATGGCTACACCTTC.

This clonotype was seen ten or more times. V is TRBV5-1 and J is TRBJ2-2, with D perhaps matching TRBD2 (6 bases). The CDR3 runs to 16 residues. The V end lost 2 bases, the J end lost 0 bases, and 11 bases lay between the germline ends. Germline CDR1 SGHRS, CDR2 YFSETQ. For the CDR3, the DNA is TGCGCCAGCAGCTTATCCCCGGGAGCGAACACCGGGGAGCTGTTTTTT. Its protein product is CASSLSPGANTGELFF.

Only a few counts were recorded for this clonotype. Here the CDR3 DNA reads TGTGCCAGCAGCTTAGCACCGGGGGGGGGCACAGATACGCAGTATTTT. Translated, it gives CASSLAPGGGTDTQYF. This sequence joins TRBV7-9 and TRBJ2-3; 8 bases fit TRBD2. V lost 0 bases and J lost 1; bases outside the gene matches: 3. CDR3 length equals 16 residues. Germline V gene sequence: CDR1 SEHNR, CDR2 FQNEAQ (reference sequence).

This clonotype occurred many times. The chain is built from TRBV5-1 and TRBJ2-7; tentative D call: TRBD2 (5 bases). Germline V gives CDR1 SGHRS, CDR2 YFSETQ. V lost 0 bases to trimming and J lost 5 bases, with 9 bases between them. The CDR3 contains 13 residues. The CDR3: CASSLGTSNEQYF. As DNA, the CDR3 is TGCGCCAGCAGCTTGGGGACTTCTAACGAGCAGTACTTC.

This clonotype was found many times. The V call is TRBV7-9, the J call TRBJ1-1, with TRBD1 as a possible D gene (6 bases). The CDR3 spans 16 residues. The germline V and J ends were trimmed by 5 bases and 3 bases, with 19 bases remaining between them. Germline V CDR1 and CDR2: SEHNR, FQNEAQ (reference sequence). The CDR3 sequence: CASSPGRTGLDTEAFF. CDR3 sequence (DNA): TGTGCCAGCAGCCCCGGGCGTACAGGGCTGGACACTGAAGCTTTCTTT.

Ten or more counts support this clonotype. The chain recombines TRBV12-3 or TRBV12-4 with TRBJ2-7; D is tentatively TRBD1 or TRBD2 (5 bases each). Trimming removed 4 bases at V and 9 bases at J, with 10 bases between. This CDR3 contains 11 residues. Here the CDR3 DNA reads TGTGCCAGCAGTTCCGGGGACCGGCAGTACTTC. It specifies CASSSGDRQYF.